This section outlines one T cell receptor beta chain sequence together with its context. Its antigen remains undetermined. Compared with germline, one end of the junction differs, possibly owing to a read error. Other DNA sequences in the same sample also yield this CDR3. TCRbeta CDR3 regions were amplified from genomic DNA by means of the immunoSEQ Assay, a bias-controlled multiplex PCR. In the authors' own workflow: Nucleated cell counts per sample were estimated from amplification of reference gene primers within the assay. To quantify the absolute abundance of each unique TCRbeta CDR3 rearrangement, sequence reads were collapsed and filtered. Productive Simpson clonality was computed per sample as the square root of Simpson's diversity index over productive rearrangements. Sourced from immuneACCESS, this table was stored by TCRdb with only in-frame sequences that have V and J called. A share of the clones is absent; for the studies checked, an unresolved V gene accounts for under half, and the remainder has no known explanation. V and J calls and clone size follow that table, whereas D and trimming were derived from the DNA. For this sample there are approximately 170,000 clones; approximately 85% appear just once. The ten largest clones represent approximately 7% of the sample.

This entry is derived from a study of blood T cell repertoires in COVID-19 (dated by TCRdb to the early 2020s). Some background on the complete study: Samples from collaborators originated in the United States, Italy and Spain and spanned both the acute and convalescent phases of COVID-19. The material from the prospective study consisted of cDNA or gDNA derived from T cells, B-cell-depleted T cells, or PBMCs. Deeply sampled blood TCRbeta repertoires from subjects exposed to, actively infected with, or recovered from COVID-19 were included in the dataset. The repertoires were made available in a free public database intended to serve as a resource for research on the immune response to SARS-CoV-2. The samples were drawn from two sources: the first 160 participants of the ongoing ImmuneRACE study, and 1,000 to 1,500 subjects contributed by 6 global collaborators. Sample metadata almost always included a de-identified subject ID, COVID-19 status, age in years and sex. HLA class I and class II types, where available, came from metadata supplied by the sample provider rather than from assay-based typing.

Study-level results and caveats: The quantity of clinical and demographic metadata differed by source and by participant and was supplied without curation.

At one collaborating source in Seattle, patients were enrolled during active infection and were followed longitudinally through the course of disease. Each collaborating institution followed its own protocols to collect whole blood in K2EDTA tubes. Collaborator samples were shipped for TCRbeta analysis as frozen whole blood, isolated PBMCs, or DNA extracted from either sample type. The clonotype was recovered from an older man with COVID-19, enrolled during active disease. Sequencing used peripheral blood.

The nucleotides read TGTGCCAGCAGCCCTGACTACGGCTACACCTTC. The encoded protein is CASSPDYGYTF. In this chain, TRBV11-2 is recombined with TRBJ1-2; the D gene cannot be named for sure. Looking up the germline V gene yields CDR1 SGHAT and CDR2 FQNNGV. Taken from cysteine to phenylalanine, the CDR3 has 11 residues. Just CDR3 DNA is preserved here, 33 bases in frame from base 1.